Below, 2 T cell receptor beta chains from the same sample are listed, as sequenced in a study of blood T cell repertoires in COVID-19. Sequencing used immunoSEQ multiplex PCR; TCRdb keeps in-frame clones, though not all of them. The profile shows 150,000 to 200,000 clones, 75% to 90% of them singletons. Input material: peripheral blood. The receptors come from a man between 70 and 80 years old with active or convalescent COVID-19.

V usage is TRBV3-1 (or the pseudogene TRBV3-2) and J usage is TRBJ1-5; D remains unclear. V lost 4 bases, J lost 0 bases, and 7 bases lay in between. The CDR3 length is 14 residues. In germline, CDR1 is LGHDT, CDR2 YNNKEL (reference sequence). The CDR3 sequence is CASSPTLSNQPQHF. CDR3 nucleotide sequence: TGTGCCAGCAGCCCTACCCTTAGCAATCAGCCCCAGCATTTT.

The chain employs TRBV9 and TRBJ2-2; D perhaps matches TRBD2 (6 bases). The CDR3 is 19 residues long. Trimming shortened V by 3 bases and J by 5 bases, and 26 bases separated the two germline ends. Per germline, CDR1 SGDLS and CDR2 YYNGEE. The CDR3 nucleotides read TGTGCCAGCAGCGCGCGGGGCGCCTCGAGTGGCGTGGGGACCGGGGAGCTGTTTTTT. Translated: CASSARGASSGVGTGELFF.